The 16 T cell receptor beta chains in this list originate from one sample, sequenced in a study of cytomegalovirus exposure and HLA in healthy donors. In the PCR, 60 Vbeta and 13 Jbeta primers were used. Clones were sequenced by immunoSEQ multiplex PCR, and TCRdb holds only the in-frame ones, with some missing. The record lists about 200,000 clones, of which the ten most abundant hold approximately 1%. Sample: PBMCs. The origin of the receptors is a woman under 40 in good health and CMV-seropositive.

The chain recombines TRBV23-1 with TRBJ1-2; 7 bases agree with TRBD1. TRBV23-1 is given ORF status, its function remaining uncertain. This CDR3 has 16 residues. V trimming: 0 bases; J trimming: 8 bases; junction bases outside the gene matches: 12. The CDR3 loop is CASSQSRDSWGVGYTF. The CDR3 nucleotides read TGCGCCAGCAGTCAATCTCGGGACAGCTGGGGGGTCGGCTACACCTTC.

The chain uses TRBV14 and TRBJ2-1; the match to TRBD2 covers 7 bases. In germline, CDR1 is SGHDN, CDR2 FVKESK. The trim removed 0 bases at V and 15 bases at J, leaving 8 bases unmatched. This CDR3 is built from 13 residues. For the CDR3, the DNA is TGTGCCAGCAGCCAAGATATTGGACTAGTTTGGTTCTTC. It encodes CASSQDIGLVWFF.

The chain recombines TRBV19 with TRBJ2-1; TRBD2 aligns across 9 bases. The V gene's germline CDR1 is LNHDA and CDR2 SQIVND (reference sequence). CDR3 length: 14 residues. The V segment lost 4 bases and the J segment 9 bases; nucleotides outside the gene matches: 7. CDR3 sequence: CASSRTSAKGEQFF. In DNA form, the CDR3 reads TGTGCCAGTAGTAGGACTAGCGCTAAGGGTGAGCAGTTCTTC.

The V call is TRBV28, the J call TRBJ2-7; 8 positions match TRBD2. The germline V gene encodes CDR1 MDHEN and CDR2 SYDVKM. The CDR3 extends over 14 amino acids. V dropped 5 bases and J dropped 6; count of bases not matched to a gene: 9. The CDR3 DNA sequence: TGTGCCAGCAGTATTGGGACTAGATCTCGCGAGCAGTACTTC. Amino acid sequence: CASSIGTRSREQYF.

This chain links TRBV6-1 with TRBJ2-7; TRBD2 matches 10 bases. Germline assignment: CDR1 MNHNS and CDR2 SASEGT. The CDR3 extends over 15 amino acids. Germline trimming cut 5 bases from V and 6 bases from J; bases unmatched to any gene: 10. The CDR3 coding sequence is TGTGCCAGCAGTCGTCATCTAGCGGGAGAGACCGAGCAGTACTTC. This codes for CASSRHLAGETEQYF.

V usage is TRBV19 and J usage is TRBJ1-4, with a possible D match to TRBD1 (6 bases). The CDR3 length is 15 residues. V was shortened by 7 bases and J by 8 bases, with 20 bases between the two germline ends. The germline V gene encodes CDR1 LNHDA and CDR2 SQIVND (reference sequence). CDR3 coding DNA: TGTGCCAGTACCGAGACCTCCGGGACACCAGAAAAACTGTTTTTT. It encodes CASTETSGTPEKLFF.

V and J are TRBV6-1 and TRBJ1-6; the D is unclear. From germline, CDR1 is MNHNS and CDR2 SASEGT. With 8 bases removed from V and 6 bases from J, the gap between germline ends came to 8 bases. The CDR3 covers 12 residues. The CDR3 DNA reads TGTGCCAGCCTGGCTAGTAATTCACCCCTCCACTTT. Encoded protein: CASLASNSPLHF.

The chain couples TRBV5-1 to TRBJ2-7, with 7 bases lining up with TRBD1. The V gene's germline CDR1 is SGHRS and CDR2 YFSETQ. This CDR3 spans 17 amino acids. The trim removed 5 bases at V and 1 base at J, leaving 15 bases unmatched. CDR3: CASSKSPSRGNSYEQYF. The DNA of the CDR3 is TGCGCCAGCAGTAAATCCCCCTCCAGGGGGAATTCCTACGAGCAGTACTTC.

V is TRBV5-1 and J is TRBJ2-7; 9 nucleotides align to TRBD1. There are 15 residues in the CDR3. After removal of 4 bases from V and 3 bases from J, the junction contained 8 bases not matched to a gene. Germline CDR1 SGHRS, CDR2 YFSETQ. The CDR3: CASSQMTGGDYEQYF. As DNA, the CDR3 is TGCGCCAGCAGCCAAATGACAGGGGGAGACTACGAGCAGTACTTC.

The CDR3 spells CASSPPLGMQTRTYEKLFF. For the CDR3, the DNA is TGTGCCAGCTCACCACCCCTCGGGATGCAGACACGAACCTATGAAAAACTGTTTTTT. J is TRBJ1-4 and V is TRBV18; D not certain. Germline loops: CDR1 KGHSH, CDR2 LQKENI. CDR3 size: 19 residues. The V end lost 0 bases, the J end lost 6 bases, and 23 bases lay between the germline ends.

The chain's CDR3 is CASSAGGTDTQYF. For the CDR3, the DNA is TGCGCCAGCTCCGCAGGGGGCACAGATACGCAGTATTTT. The gene calls are TRBV5-1 and TRBJ2-3, with D possibly matching TRBD1 (6 bases). This CDR3 is built from 13 residues. V lost 7 bases and J lost 1, with 10 bases in between. Germline V gene sequence: CDR1 SGHRS, CDR2 YFSETQ.

The chain employs TRBV7-9 and TRBJ1-2; D call uncertain. V lost 6 bases to trimming and J lost 0 bases, with 5 bases between them. The CDR3 contains 12 residues. CDR1 and CDR2 (germline): SEHNR, FQNEAQ (reference sequence). The CDR3 coding sequence is TGTGCCAGCAGGACAACTAACTATGGCTACACCTTC. Translated, it gives CASRTTNYGYTF.

The chain employs TRBV11-3 and TRBJ2-2; D might be TRBD1 (6 bases). Germline V gene lookup returns CDR1 SGHNT and CDR2 YENEEA. V lost 3 bases to trimming and J lost 7 bases, with 12 bases between them. The CDR3 is made up of 14 amino acids. CDR3 sequence: CASSFSGTSGELFF. In nucleotides, the CDR3 is TGTGCCAGCAGCTTCTCCGGGACAAGCGGGGAGCTGTTTTTT.

The chain recombines TRBV30 with TRBJ1-4, with D tentatively TRBD1 (6 bases). CDR1 is GTSNPN and CDR2 is SVGIG in the germline V gene (reference sequence). CDR3 length equals 14 residues. Deletions cut 1 base from V and 5 bases from J, with 11 bases between. This CDR3 reads CAWSATGFNEKLFF. CDR3 bases: TGTGCCTGGAGTGCGACAGGTTTCAATGAAAAACTGTTTTTT.

With regard to this clone: Mismatch with germline at one junction end may stem from a read error. The chain joins TRBV2 to TRBJ2-6; unclear D gene. This CDR3 is built from 12 residues. The germline gives CDR1 SNHLY, CDR2 FYNNEI. CDR3 coding DNA: TGTGCCAGCAGTGGCGAGGCCAACGTCCTGGCTTTC. It specifies CASSGEANVLAF.

The chain uses TRBV23-1 and TRBJ1-5; TRBD1 matches 7 bases. TRBV23-1 is an ORF, and what it does is uncertain. Germline trimming cut 11 bases from V and 9 bases from J; bases unmatched to any gene: 16. The CDR3 runs 14 residues. CDR3 region: CAGPGQPPSGPQHF. CDR3 coding DNA: TGCGCCGGGCCGGGACAGCCGCCGAGTGGGCCCCAGCATTTT.